One and the same sample provided the 5 T cell receptor beta chains below, sequenced in a study of T cell responses to AZD1222 COVID-19 vaccine. Profiling relied on immunoSEQ multiplex PCR, and the TCRdb table lists in-frame clones only, not all of them. The table records 160,000 or so clones, roughly 94% of them present only once. Sequencing was performed on peripheral blood, taken on day 0 of MenACWY control vaccination. The receptors stem from an adult in good health.

The chain couples TRBV24-1 to TRBJ2-3; 9 positions agree with TRBD2. V trimming: 5 bases; J trimming: 5 bases; junction bases outside the gene matches: 22. Germline CDR1 and CDR2: KGHDR and SFDVKD. This CDR3 is 20 amino acids long. CDR3 protein: CATSGLARASGKHGVDTQYF. As DNA, the CDR3 is TGTGCCACCAGTGGATTGGCCCGGGCTAGCGGGAAGCACGGGGTAGATACGCAGTATTTT.

V gene TRBV7-2 combines with J gene TRBJ1-4; D is possibly TRBD1 (6 bases). The CDR3 runs 15 residues. Germline V gene data show CDR1 as SGHTA and CDR2 as FQGNSA. V was pared by 3 bases and J by 10 bases, with 18 bases between. The CDR3: CASSFGGQGQRKLFF. As DNA, the CDR3 is TGTGCCAGCAGCTTCGGTGGCCAGGGGCAGAGAAAACTGTTTTTT.

CDR3: CASGPTLAARRAETQYF. As DNA, the CDR3 is TGTGCCAGCGGCCCAACCCTGGCGGCCCGAAGGGCAGAGACCCAGTACTTC. The chain links TRBV6-2 or TRBV6-3 to TRBJ2-5; D unclear. V was trimmed by 8 bases and J by 4 bases, leaving 26 bases between them. The CDR3 runs to 17 residues. Germline CDR1 and CDR2: MNHEY and SVGEGT.

This clone was seen only once. The chain is built from TRBV30 and TRBJ2-7; D is possibly TRBD1 (6 bases). V was cut by 1 base and J by 1 base, with 14 bases left in between. CDR1 is GTSNPN, CDR2 SVGIG, per germline (reference sequence). The CDR3 runs 15 residues. The CDR3 loop is CAWSGETGYSYEQYF. DNA for the CDR3: TGTGCCTGGAGTGGCGAGACAGGTTATTCCTACGAGCAGTACTTC.

This chain uses TRBV25-1 with TRBJ1-2, with 9 bases that match TRBD1. The length of the CDR3 is 15 residues. After removal of 4 bases from V and 8 bases from J, the junction contained 11 bases not matched to a gene. CDR1 is MGHDK and CDR2 is SYGVNS in the germline V gene. CDR3 protein: CASSVPGQGLFGYTF. CDR3 bases: TGTGCCAGCAGTGTACCGGGACAGGGATTGTTCGGCTACACCTTC.